This T cell receptor (beta chain) was obtained from a study of shared clonotypes between healthy human individuals. About the research overall: Those who served as donors were a couple of women and a few men between the ages of 18 and 49. Regarding the study as a whole: Generally, naive subsets came out with larger estimated richness than memory subsets.

Nashville, Tennessee was home to all donors, each a Caucasian adult. A note on this clone: Its antigen is not identified.

Original handling: ImmunoSEQ yielded junction-only sequences lacking quality scores, so filtering differed. Repertoires were generated with immunoSEQ multiplex PCR, while TCRdb's copy carries only in-frame clones and drops some. V and J calls and clone size are those listed in that table; D and trimming were worked out from the DNA. The table lists over 950,000 clones, roughly 77% of them singletons. The CDR3 is 14 amino acids. Losses at the gene ends were 4 bases for V and 1 base for J; bases not matched to a gene: 4. Germline CDR1 is SGDLS and CDR2 is YYNGEE. The sample was memory CD4+ T cells from PBMCs. The subset here: CD45RA-negative fraction. This sequence was found in a man in his late teens or twenties in good health. Some clones in this sample may be carry-over from other donors' samples. The chain employs TRBV9 and TRBJ1-2; TRBD1 matches 7 bases. CDR3 residues: CASSLRQGNYGYTF. CDR3 bases: TGTGCCAGCAGCCTCAGACAGGGTAACTATGGCTACACCTTC. Combining the CDR3 with reference TRBV9 and TRBJ1-2 gives the whole variable domain DSGVTQTPKHLITATGQRVTLRCSPRSGDLSVYWYQQSLDQGLQFLIQYYNGEERAKGNILERFSAQQFPDLHSELNLSSLELGDSALYFCASSLRQGNYGYTFGSGTRLTVV.